Each of the 23 T cell receptor beta chains below was sequenced from the same sample in a study of T cells in Graves' hyperthyroidism and ophthalmopathy. RNA transcripts gave rise to amplified TCR beta CDR3 regions. HTBI primers were the set used in a first-round RT-PCR of the TCR CDR3. One entry per CDR3 protein, called by TCRdb with MiXCR from the multiplex PCR reads. Of hundreds of thousands of distinct CDR3 sequences detected, about half appear once; the ten largest clones hold 8.2%. Sample: peripheral blood or thyroid tissue (not recorded which). The receptor set was obtained from a woman in her late teens or twenties with Graves' hyperthyroidism.

The chain is built from TRBV20-1 and TRBJ1-1; 7 bases agree with TRBD1. The V and J ends lost 5 bases and 2 bases, in that order; junction bases with no gene match: 5. Germline CDR1 is DFQATT and CDR2 is SNEGSKA (reference sequence). The CDR3 has 13 amino acids. CDR3 region: CSAGGTANTEAFF. CDR3 nucleotide sequence: TGCAGTGCTGGGGGGACAGCAAACACTGAAGCTTTCTTT.

The rearrangement joins TRBV7-2 to TRBJ2-5; D perhaps matches TRBD2 (5 bases). Trimming removed 3 bases from V and 5 bases from J, with 13 bases in between. The CDR3 extends over 14 amino acids. Germline V lookup: CDR1 SGHTA, CDR2 FQGNSA. The CDR3 coding sequence is TGTGCCAGCAGCTTGGGCGGGCCGAGGGAGACCCAGTACTTC. Residues: CASSLGGPRETQYF.

The V call is TRBV9, the J call TRBJ1-2, with 8 bases identical to TRBD1. The V gene's germline CDR1 is SGDLS and CDR2 YYNGEE. The CDR3 spans 16 residues. V was pared by 0 bases and J by 8 bases, with 12 bases of the junction left unmatched. The CDR3 loop reads CASSVDGTGPRRGYTF. The CDR3 DNA reads as TGTGCCAGCAGCGTAGACGGGACAGGACCAAGGAGAGGCTACACCTTC.

This clonotype was seen only a few times. The chain employs TRBV7-3 and TRBJ2-6; tentatively, D is TRBD2 (6 bases). V was clipped by 6 bases and J by 4 bases, with 13 bases between them. This CDR3 region has 15 residues. CDR1 and CDR2 from the germline V gene are SGHTA and FQGTGA. The CDR3 DNA reads as TGTGCCAGCAGTTACCGGGGGAAGGGGGCCAACGTCCTGACTTTC. As protein: CASSYRGKGANVLTF.

The genes are TRBV11-2 and TRBJ1-1; 12 bases align to TRBD1. Germline V gene sequence: CDR1 SGHAT, CDR2 FQNNGV. The CDR3 is 17 amino acids. V dropped 6 bases and J dropped 6; count of bases not matched to a gene: 14. CDR3 loop: CASRPTPGQGAFSEAFF. CDR3 DNA sequence: TGTGCCAGCAGGCCGACTCCGGGACAGGGGGCGTTCTCTGAAGCTTTCTTT.

This rearrangement joins TRBV29-1 to TRBJ2-7; TRBD1 agrees at 10 bases. After removal of 4 bases from V and 3 bases from J, the junction contained 3 bases not matched to a gene. From germline, CDR1 is SQVTM and CDR2 ANQGSEA. The CDR3 consists of 13 residues. Here the CDR3 reads CSVGQGANYEQYF. The CDR3 nucleotides are TGCAGCGTTGGACAGGGGGCAAACTACGAGCAGTACTTC.

The sample holds a few counts of this clonotype. The V gene is TRBV5-4, the J gene TRBJ1-5; D ambiguous. The CDR3 runs 17 residues. Per germline, CDR1 SGHNT and CDR2 YYREEE (reference sequence). V lost 4 bases, J lost 1 base, and 18 bases lay in between. CDR3 in amino acids: CASSPGVGIWSNQPQHF. The CDR3 DNA is TGTGCCAGCAGCCCTGGTGTCGGAATTTGGAGCAATCAGCCCCAGCATTTT.

This clonotype was seen many times. This sequence joins TRBV7-9 and TRBJ1-6; D uncertain. Trimming cost V 1 base and J 10 bases, with 8 bases left between them. The germline V gene encodes CDR1 SEHNR and CDR2 FQNEAQ (reference sequence). This CDR3 has 13 residues. In DNA, the CDR3 is TGTGCCAGCAGCTTAGATGTCGTGTCACCCCTCCACTTT. Translated, it gives CASSLDVVSPLHF. Looking up the rest from reference TRBV7-9 and TRBJ1-6 gives the full variable domain: DTGVSQNPRHKITKRGQNVTFRCDPISEHNRLYWYRQTLGQGPEFLTYFQNEAQLEKSRLLSDRFSAERPKGSFSTLEIQRTEQGDSAMYLCASSLDVVSPLHFGNGTRLTVT.

The chain links TRBV7-9 to TRBJ2-6; no definite D call. CDR1 is SEHNR, CDR2 FQNEAQ, per germline (reference sequence). The CDR3 totals 16 residues. V was trimmed by 5 bases and J by 8 bases, leaving 19 bases between them. CDR3 protein: CASSPLRTLGTNVLTF. In DNA form, the CDR3 reads TGTGCCAGCAGCCCCCTACGTACTCTGGGGACCAACGTCCTGACTTTC. Looking up the rest from reference TRBV7-9 and TRBJ2-6 gives the full variable domain: DTGVSQNPRHKITKRGQNVTFRCDPISEHNRLYWYRQTLGQGPEFLTYFQNEAQLEKSRLLSDRFSAERPKGSFSTLEIQRTEQGDSAMYLCASSPLRTLGTNVLTFGAGSRLTVL.

This clonotype was detected ten times or more. The J gene is TRBJ1-5, the V gene TRBV24-1, with 10 nucleotides matching TRBD1. The CDR3 is 15 amino acids. Germline CDR1 reads KGHDR; CDR2 reads SFDVKD. With 4 bases clipped from V and 6 bases from J, the junction kept 5 bases outside the gene matches. The CDR3 reads CATSDPGQGVQPQHF. The CDR3 nucleotides are TGTGCCACCAGTGACCCCGGACAGGGGGTTCAGCCCCAGCATTTT.

With respect to this clonotype: One base away lies a much larger clone, so this may be a sequencing read error. The chain carries TRBV2 and TRBJ1-1; D is unclear. V lost 1 base and J lost 11, with 5 bases in between. CDR3 length: 10 amino acids. Germline V lookup: CDR1 SNHLY, CDR2 FYNNEI. CDR3 DNA sequence: TGTGCCAGCAGTGAAGTGCTGGCTTTCTTT. As protein: CASSEVLAFF.

This chain uses TRBV7-2 with TRBJ1-1, with D maybe TRBD1 (5 bases). This CDR3 has 16 amino acids. The germline gives CDR1 SGHTA, CDR2 FQGNSA. The germline V and J ends were trimmed by 5 bases and 2 bases, with 18 bases remaining between them. The CDR3 protein is CASSQGSVRGNTEAFF. Written as DNA, the CDR3 is TGTGCCAGCAGCCAAGGGAGCGTTCGGGGCAACACTGAAGCTTTCTTT. Full variable domain (remainder filled in from reference TRBV7-2 and TRBJ1-1): GAGVSQSPSNKVTEKGKDVELRCDPISGHTALYWYRQSLGQGLEFLIYFQGNSAPDKSGLPSDRFSAERTGGSVSTLTIQRTQQEDSAVYLCASSQGSVRGNTEAFFGQGTRLTVV.

The chain employs TRBV19 and TRBJ2-7; either TRBD1 or TRBD2 may supply D (5 bases each). This CDR3 is built from 14 residues. V dropped 6 bases and J dropped 7 bases, with 19 bases sitting between them. Germline V gene sequence: CDR1 LNHDA, CDR2 SQIVND (reference sequence). Here the CDR3 DNA reads TGTGCCAGTAGCTGGGGCAACCTCGGCGGGGAGCAGTACTTC. This codes for CASSWGNLGGEQYF.

This clonotype showed up many times. V usage is TRBV29-1 and J usage is TRBJ1-1; possible D gene TRBD1, 5 bases. V was trimmed by 6 bases and J by 3 bases, leaving 17 bases between them. Per germline, CDR1 SQVTM and CDR2 ANQGSEA. The CDR3 consists of 14 residues. CDR3 coding DNA: TGCAGCGTCAAACACGGGGGGGGATACACTGAAGCTTTCTTT. It yields the protein CSVKHGGGYTEAFF.

This clonotype was detected many times. A read error may produce the germline difference seen at one junction end. The rearrangement uses TRBV7-2 and TRBJ2-5; 9 nucleotides line up with TRBD1. Germline V gives CDR1 SGHTA, CDR2 FQGNSA. The CDR3 extends over 12 amino acids. The CDR3 reads CASSLGRTGVNF. The CDR3, as DNA: TGTGCCAGCAGCTTAGGGAGGACAGGGGTAAACTTC.

The gene calls are TRBV20-1 and TRBJ1-5; a possible D gene is TRBD1 (5 bases). The germline CDR1 and CDR2 sequences are DFQATT and SNEGSKA (reference sequence). Trimming took off 0 bases at V and 4 bases at J, with 10 bases between the two ends. The CDR3 runs 14 residues. CDR3 in amino acids: CSARDTGSNQPQHF. CDR3 nucleotides: TGCAGTGCTAGAGATACAGGTTCGAATCAGCCCCAGCATTTT.

This rearrangement joins TRBV19 to TRBJ1-5; unclear D gene. The CDR3 runs 15 residues. CDR1 is LNHDA, CDR2 SQIVND, per germline (reference sequence). Trimming took 6 bases from V and 4 from J, leaving 16 bases between them. CDR3 nucleotide sequence: TGTGCCAGTAGATTGGCAGCCCTCCTTAATCAGCCCCAGCATTTT. Its translation: CASRLAALLNQPQHF.

This clonotype was counted a few times. Germline is not matched at one junction end, which may reflect a read error. This sequence joins TRBV7-2 and TRBJ2-5; 8 nucleotides align to TRBD2. This CDR3 is 15 amino acids long. Germline CDR1 is SGHTA and CDR2 is FQGNSA. The DNA for the CDR3 is TGCGCCAGCAGCCAAGAGTCCGCGGGGGGAGAGACCCAGTACTTC. Its translation is CASSQESAGGETQYF.

The V gene is TRBV20-1, the J gene TRBJ1-2; 9 nucleotides line up with TRBD1. Losses at the gene ends were 0 bases for V and 3 bases for J; bases not matched to a gene: 5. The CDR3 has 15 amino acids. The V gene's germline CDR1 is DFQATT and CDR2 SNEGSKA (reference sequence). The CDR3, as DNA: TGCAGTGCTAGAGAACAGGGGGCGCGGGACTATGGCTACACCTTC. It yields the protein CSAREQGARDYGYTF.

This clonotype was found many times. This sequence joins TRBV7-2 and TRBJ1-2; no clear D. In germline, CDR1 is SGHTA, CDR2 FQGNSA. This CDR3 region has 16 residues. Trimming removed 5 bases at V and 3 bases at J, with 19 bases between. The CDR3 here is CASSASISASDYGYTF. The DNA of the CDR3 is TGTGCCAGCAGCGCCAGTATTAGTGCTTCGGACTATGGCTACACCTTC.

The chain couples TRBV15 to TRBJ2-3; 8 nucleotides agree with TRBD2. The CDR3 length is 16 residues. The V gene end was trimmed by 0 bases and the J gene end by 1 base; junction bases not matched to a gene: 3. Per germline, CDR1 LNHNV and CDR2 YYDKDF (reference sequence). CDR3 nucleotides: TGTGCCACCAGCAGAGATGTCGGGAGGGGCACAGATACGCAGTATTTT. Residues: CATSRDVGRGTDTQYF.

This clonotype was seen ten or more times. CDR3 sequence (DNA): TGTGCCACCAGCAGAGAGAGGAGACAAGAGACCCAGTACTTC. Protein: CATSRERRQETQYF. The chain has TRBV15 and TRBJ2-5; D ambiguous. The V end was cut by 0 bases, the J end by 2 bases, with 7 bases between. The CDR3 sequence is 14 residues long. The germline CDR1 and CDR2 sequences are LNHNV and YYDKDF (reference sequence). The full variable domain, in which reference TRBV15 and TRBJ2-5 provide the parts outside the CDR3, is DAMVIQNPRYQVTQFGKPVTLSCSQTLNHNVMYWYQQKSSQAPKLLFHYYDKDFNNEADTPDNFQSRRPNTSFCFLDIRSPGLGDTAMYLCATSRERRQETQYFGPGTRLLVL.

The table lists this clonotype with a few counts. The rearrangement uses TRBV7-9 and TRBJ1-1; 10 bases align to TRBD1. V trimming: 5 bases; J trimming: 5 bases; junction bases outside the gene matches: 5. In germline, CDR1 is SEHNR, CDR2 FQNEAQ (reference sequence). This CDR3 has 14 residues. CDR3: CASSATGGATEAFF. For the CDR3, the DNA is TGTGCCAGCAGCGCGACAGGGGGCGCGACTGAAGCTTTCTTT.